These T cell receptor beta chains were read from a single sample in a study of blood T cell repertoires in COVID-19. The repertoire was sequenced with immunoSEQ multiplex PCR; TCRdb's copy has only in-frame clones and lacks some. The sample yields 310,000 or so clones, approximately 90% seen once. The sequenced sample was peripheral blood. These receptors all stem from a woman in her forties or fifties with active or convalescent COVID-19. Each CDR3 is given with its conserved first and last residue. The D gene is left open where the match is weak. Expanded clones get a size class; other rows say once, few or many, or leave the size out.

TRBV6-5,TRBJ1-1,.,.,TGTGCCAGCAGATTGGACTCTTTGAACACTGAAGCTTTCTTT,CASRLDSLNTEAFF
TRBV30,TRBJ1-4,.,.,TGTGCCTGGCAGGGGATAACCACCCCAAAACTGTTTTTT,CAWQGITTPKLFF
TRBV28,TRBJ2-1,TRBD1,.,TGTGCCAGCAGTCCCTCGGACAGGCTATCCTACAATGAGCAGTTCTTC,CASSPSDRLSYNEQFF
TRBV27,TRBJ2-7,TRBD2,few,TGTGCCAGCAGCTCACTAGCGGGCAGCTCCTACGAGCAGTACTTC,CASSSLAGSSYEQYF
TRBV5-1,TRBJ2-7,.,.,TGCGCCAGCAGCGGCTCGTCCCTTGCCTCCTACGAGCAGTACTTC,CASSGSSLASYEQYF
TRBV13,TRBJ1-1,TRBD1,.,TGTGCCAGCAGCTTAGCTAGACAGGGGATGAACACTGAAGCTTTCTTT,CASSLARQGMNTEAFF
TRBV30,TRBJ2-1,TRBD1,.,TGTGCCTGGAGTAACGGACAGGGGAGAAATGAGCAGTTCTTC,CAWSNGQGRNEQFF
TRBV27,TRBJ1-1,.,.,TGTGCCAGCCGTACAGCGAACACTGAAGCTTTCTTT,CASRTANTEAFF
TRBV4-1,TRBJ1-2,TRBD1,.,TGCGCCAGCAGCCCTACAGGGGGCGCGTCCCAGGGCTACACCTTC,CASSPTGGASQGYTF
TRBV19,TRBJ1-5,.,.,TGTGCCAGTAGTATACGCTTACAGGGTTCCCGGGCGAACAATCAGCCCCAGCATTTT,CASSIRLQGSRANNQPQHF
TRBV15,TRBJ1-4,.,.,TGTGCCACCAGCAGAGATAAGGGGCAAACTAATGAAAAACTGTTTTTT,CATSRDKGQTNEKLFF
TRBV28,TRBJ1-5,.,.,TGTGCCAGCAGTTGGGGGGACTATAGCAATCAGCCCCAGCATTTT,CASSWGDYSNQPQHF
TRBV3-1/TRBV3-2,TRBJ1-5,.,.,TGTGCCAGCAGTTCCTCCGGGGGAGGCCAGCCCCAGCATTTT,CASSSSGGGQPQHF
TRBV27,TRBJ2-2,TRBD2,once,TGTGCCAGCAGTGCCCTAGCGGGAGACCCCGGCACCGGGGAGCTGTTTTTT,CASSALAGDPGTGELFF
TRBV5-4,TRBJ2-7,TRBD1,.,TGTGCCAGCAGCTCCCGACAGGGAGAGACCTACGAGCAGTACTTC,CASSSRQGETYEQYF
TRBV7-8,TRBJ1-2,.,.,TGTGCCAGCAGTCTCCTCTTTAGTAATGGCTACACCTTC,CASSLLFSNGYTF
TRBV30,TRBJ1-5,.,.,TGTGCCTGGAGTGTTGAGGGAAATCAGCCCCAGCATTTT,CAWSVEGNQPQHF
TRBV5-1,TRBJ2-1,.,once,TGCGCCAGCAGACAGGAAAACAATGAGCAGTTCTTC,CASRQENNEQFF
TRBV7-9,TRBJ2-7,TRBD2,once,TGTGCCAGCAGCTTAGAAAGGGGACTAGCGGGAAAACCCTACGAGCAGTACTTC,CASSLERGLAGKPYEQYF
TRBV3-1/TRBV3-2,TRBJ1-2,.,.,TGTGCCAGCAGACGGGACACGACTACCTATGGCTACACCTTC,CASRRDTTTYGYTF
TRBV12-3/TRBV12-4,TRBJ1-1,TRBD1,.,TGTGCCAGCAGTAAAGGGACAGGTGAAGCTTTCTTT,CASSKGTGEAFF
TRBV6-2/TRBV6-3,TRBJ1-3,.,few,TGTGCCAGCAGTTACTCTAGCCGGGACATTGGAGGAAACACCATATATTTT,CASSYSSRDIGGNTIYF
TRBV25-1,TRBJ1-1,TRBD1,.,TGTGCCAGCTGGGGACAGGCCGGCACTGAAGCTTTCTTT,CASWGQAGTEAFF
TRBV24-1,TRBJ2-1,.,.,TGTGCCACCAGTGATTTGACTAGCACTGCCGAGTTCTTC,CATSDLTSTAEFF
TRBV7-6,TRBJ2-7,TRBD1,.,TGTGCCAGCAGCTCCCGGACAGGGGGCCCGTACGAGCAGTACTTC,CASSSRTGGPYEQYF
TRBV11-3,TRBJ2-1,TRBD2,.,TGTGCCAGCAGCTTTAGCGGGGTGTGGAATGAGCAGTTCTTC,CASSFSGVWNEQFF
TRBV4-3,TRBJ1-2,TRBD1,.,TGCGCCAGCAGCCAATCGACCGGGACAGGGAGCGGCTACACCTTC,CASSQSTGTGSGYTF
TRBV6-5,TRBJ1-3,TRBD1,few,TGTGCCACCAAGGGACAGTCGCTTTCTGGAAACACCATATATTTT,CATKGQSLSGNTIYF